This T cell receptor beta chain was profiled in a study of cytomegalovirus exposure and HLA in healthy donors. Study summary: Earlier, 150 million to 200 million T cells were analyzed, and approximately 110 million unique TCR beta sequences were found among them.

PCR primers comprised 60 Vbeta and 13 Jbeta primers. Clones were read by immunoSEQ multiplex PCR, and TCRdb kept only the in-frame ones, dropping some. Found here are 95,000 to 150,000 clones, approximately 8% of them singletons; the top ten hold about 6.6%. A remark on this clone: Its antigen remains unidentified.

Study outcomes and limitations: Within an earlier analysis, most TCR beta V segments proved productive either about 87% or about 30% of the time. Within the data, a cluster of highly shared sequence variants was likely a sequencing artifact.

CDR1 and CDR2 (germline): DFQATT, SNEGSKA (reference sequence). This CDR3 contains 11 residues. The source is a middle-aged woman in good health and CMV-seropositive. Sequencing used PBMCs. The V call is TRBV20-1, the J call TRBJ2-5; D is perhaps TRBD2 (5 bases). Gene TRBJ2-7 matches the end of the DNA better, so the J call may be wrong. The CDR3 loop reads CSAIGVYEQYF. The DNA for the CDR3 is TGCAGTGCTATCGGGGTGTACGAGCAGTACTTC.